The source of this T cell receptor beta chain is a study of long-term antiretroviral therapy in people with HIV. Points from the study as a whole: Control repertoires displayed wider CDR3 length ranges than the HIV repertoires. Information on adherence to ART, viral resistance or therapy changes was unavailable.

The immunoSEQ assay was v3.0, run at survey level. Profiled with immunoSEQ multiplex PCR; TCRdb holds only in-frame clones, not every one. Of 15,000 to 20,000 clones listed, 76% are singletons. Trimming took off 0 bases at V and 8 bases at J, with 16 bases between the two ends. The germline CDR1 and CDR2 sequences are MNHEY and SVGAGI. This CDR3 has 15 residues. About this clone: Its matching antigen is unknown.

Before DNA extraction, about 1-10 million cryopreserved PBMC were held in the samples. The sequence derives from a man in his late teens or twenties with HIV. The rearrangement uses TRBV6-5 and TRBJ1-2; maybe TRBD1 (5 bases). Specimen: unsorted PBMCs, collected 0.5 years before starting antiretroviral therapy. Written as DNA, the CDR3 is TGTGCCAGCAGTTACTCTGCAGGGTTCGGGGAAGGCTACACCTTC. Amino acids: CASSYSAGFGEGYTF.